These T cell receptor beta chains were read from a single sample in a study of T cell repertoires in cytomegalovirus infection. These receptors have no identified antigens. MiXCR was run by TCRdb on the reads, yielding one entry per CDR3 protein. The table records about 89,000 distinct CDR3 sequences, 29% of them present only once. Source: CD8+ T cells from cultured PBMCs, taken from culture after CMV antigen stimulation. The receptors derive from a human donor in good health (CMV status not recorded). Some clones in this sample may be carry-over from other donors' samples. CDR3s include the opening cysteine and the closing phenylalanine or tryptophan. The D gene is left open where the match is weak. Only some rows state a clone size, as once, few, many or a class for expanded clones.

j_gene | abundance | d_gene | v_gene | CDR3nt | CDR3aa
TRBJ1-1 | many | . | TRBV7-8 | TGTGCCAGCAGCTTAGAGGGCGGGAGTGAAGCTTTCTTT | CASSLEGGSEAFF
TRBJ2-7 | . | TRBD1 | TRBV19 | TGTGCCAGTAGTATCTCCGGGACAGGTTTATTGGACGAGCAGTACTTC | CASSISGTGLLDEQYF
TRBJ1-6 | hyperexpanded | . | TRBV28 | TGTGCCAGCAGTTTCTCTGACACTAATTCACCCCTCCACTTT | CASSFSDTNSPLHF
TRBJ2-3 | few | TRBD2 | TRBV19 | TGTGCCAGTAGTATCGGACTAGGCACAGATACGCAGTATTTT | CASSIGLGTDTQYF
TRBJ2-3 | . | TRBD1 | TRBV10-3 | TGTGCCATCAGTGAGTCGACCGGACAGGTTAGCACAGATACGCAGTATTTT | CAISESTGQVSTDTQYF
TRBJ1-5 | . | TRBD1 | TRBV29-1 | TGCAGCGTGGGGGGACAGACCAATCAGCCCCAGCATTTT | CSVGGQTNQPQHF
TRBJ1-1 | many | . | TRBV19 | TGTGCCAGTAGTACATGGGAGAGGGACACTGAAGCTTTCTTT | CASSTWERDTEAFF
TRBJ1-3 | many | . | TRBV20-1 | TGCAGTGCGGAGCGCGTCGACTCTGGAAACACCATATATTTT | CSAERVDSGNTIYF
TRBJ1-5 | many | TRBD1 | TRBV6-5 | TGTGCCAGCAGTTCCACCCTTGGAGGGGGCGGCAATCAGCCCCAGCATTTT | CASSSTLGGGGNQPQHF
TRBJ2-1 | . | TRBD1 | TRBV19 | TGTGCCAGTAGGAGAGGACAGGGCTCGTCCTACAATGAGCAGTTCTTC | CASRRGQGSSYNEQFF
TRBJ1-4 | many | TRBD1 | TRBV7-9 | TGTGCCAGCAGCGACGGGACAGGGTTTGAAAAACTGTTTTTT | CASSDGTGFEKLFF
TRBJ1-4 | many | . | TRBV19 | TGTGCCAGTAGCCCGGGACGGTATAATGAAAAACTGTTTTTT | CASSPGRYNEKLFF
TRBJ2-2 | . | . | TRBV7-6 | TGTGCCAGCGACGGCCTGGGAGGCGCCGGGGAGCTGTTTTTT | CASDGLGGAGELFF
TRBJ1-2 | few | . | TRBV27 | TGTGCCAGCAGTTCATCACAGGGTGCCCATGGCTACACCTTC | CASSSSQGAHGYTF
TRBJ1-5 | once | . | TRBV6-8 | TGTGCCAGCACCCCCCGGGGGGGGCCCAATCAGCCCCAGCATTTT | CASTPRGGPNQPQHF
TRBJ2-7 | . | TRBD1 | TRBV20-1 | TGCAGTGCTAGAGATGGTAGGACAGGGGCCTACGAGCAGTACTTC | CSARDGRTGAYEQYF
TRBJ1-4 | few | . | TRBV27 | TGTGCCAGCAGTCCTTATTTGGCAACTAATGAAAAACTGTTTTTT | CASSPYLATNEKLFF
TRBJ2-3 | . | TRBD2 | TRBV12-3/TRBV12-4 | TGTGCCAGCAGTTTATGGCTTAGCGGGGGGGGAAACACAGATACGCAGTATTTT | CASSLWLSGGGNTDTQYF
TRBJ2-4 | . | . | TRBV20-1 | TGCAGTGCTAGGGGCAGTCCGGCAAACATTCAGTACTTC | CSARGSPANIQYF
TRBJ1-5 | . | . | TRBV19 | TGTGCCAGTACCCCGGACGGTAGCAATCAGCCCCAGCATTTT | CASTPDGSNQPQHF
TRBJ2-7 | . | . | TRBV11-3 | TGTGCCAGCAGCTCCCGACAGGATTCCTACGAGCAGTACTTC | CASSSRQDSYEQYF
TRBJ2-7 | . | TRBD2 | TRBV12-3/TRBV12-4 | TGTGCCAGCAGTTTAGGTCTTTGGCGGGGGGGTGAAGAGCAGTACTTC | CASSLGLWRGGEEQYF
TRBJ2-3 | once | TRBD2 | TRBV6-6 | TGTGCCGGCAGCCTACCTCGGACTAGCGGGGGGGCAACAGATACGCAGTATTTT | CAGSLPRTSGGATDTQYF
TRBJ2-1 | . | . | TRBV29-1 | TGCAGCGTGGGAGGCCTTGGCAATGAGCAGTTCTTC | CSVGGLGNEQFF
TRBJ2-2 | many | TRBD2 | TRBV7-6 | TGTGCCAGCAGCTTAGGGGGACTAGGGTCCGGGGAGCTGTTTTTT | CASSLGGLGSGELFF
TRBJ1-1 | few | . | TRBV20-1 | TGCAGTGCTAGAGGGCAGGGGATTGAAGCTTTCTTT | CSARGQGIEAFF
TRBJ2-7 | . | . | TRBV7-2 | TGTGCCAGCAGCTTAGTTCAGGGAACCTACGAGCAGTACTTC | CASSLVQGTYEQYF
TRBJ2-7 | once | . | TRBV25-1 | TGTGCCAGCAGTGGTCCAGGGAACTACGAGCAGTACTTC | CASSGPGNYEQYF
TRBJ2-1 | . | TRBD2 | TRBV9 | TGTGCCAGCAGCATTAGCGGGAGCTCCTACAATGAGCAGTTCTTC | CASSISGSSYNEQFF
TRBJ2-7 | . | . | TRBV5-6 | TGTGCCAGCAGCCCCCCTGGATGGGGTACCTACGAGCAGTACTTC | CASSPPGWGTYEQYF
TRBJ2-7 | . | . | TRBV7-4 | TGTGCCAGCAGCTTAGCTGGGGGGGGCCTTTCCTACGAGCAGTACTTC | CASSLAGGGLSYEQYF
TRBJ2-7 | . | . | TRBV5-1 | TGCGCCAGCAGCTTGGGTCTGCTTTCCTACGAGCAGTACTTC | CASSLGLLSYEQYF
TRBJ1-2 | . | TRBD1 | TRBV3-1 | TGTGCCAGCAGCCAGAGACAGGGGGGGATCTATGGCTACACCTTC | CASSQRQGGIYGYTF
TRBJ2-1 | . | . | TRBV7-6 | TGTGCCAGCAGCTTCTCACCCGGGGCCGATGAGCAGTTCTTC | CASSFSPGADEQFF
TRBJ1-4 | . | . | TRBV20-1 | TGCAGTGCTAGAGTCTCCGGGACGCCCGGAGGAAAACTGTTTTTT | CSARVSGTPGGKLFF
TRBJ2-3 | many | TRBD2 | TRBV7-8 | TGTGCCAGCAGCCATCTCAGCGGGGGGGCAGATACGCAGTATTTT | CASSHLSGGADTQYF
TRBJ1-4 | once | . | TRBV7-9 | TGTGCCAGCAGCTTAAACGGGAATGAAAAACTGTTTTTT | CASSLNGNEKLFF
TRBJ1-1 | . | . | TRBV19 | TGTGCCAGTAGTAATGCTCGGACAGAGAACACTGAAGCTTTCTTT | CASSNARTENTEAFF
TRBJ2-1 | many | . | TRBV28 | TGTGCCAGCGGCGGGAACAATGAGCAGTTCTTC | CASGGNNEQFF
TRBJ2-1 | few | . | TRBV19 | TGTGCCAGTAGTATTTTGAGCGGTAGCTCCTACAATGAGCAGTTCTTC | CASSILSGSSYNEQFF
TRBJ2-2 | . | . | TRBV20-1 | TGCAGTGCTAGATCCGCGAGGGGGTTAAAGAACACCGGGGAGCTGTTTTTT | CSARSARGLKNTGELFF
TRBJ2-3 | few | . | TRBV12-3/TRBV12-4 | TGTGCCAGCAGCTGGACGGCCAGCACAGATACGCAGTATTTT | CASSWTASTDTQYF
TRBJ1-1 | many | . | TRBV6-6 | TGTGCCAGCAGTTACTCCGGGTTGAACACTGAAGCTTTCTTT | CASSYSGLNTEAFF
TRBJ2-7 | . | TRBD1 | TRBV28 | TGTGCCAGCAGTACCCCGTACAGGGGCCTTACCTACGAGCAGTACTTC | CASSTPYRGLTYEQYF
TRBJ1-5 | . | . | TRBV2 | TGTGCCAGCAGTGAAGCTCAAGGCGTTCAGCCCCAGCATTTT | CASSEAQGVQPQHF
TRBJ1-3 | few | . | TRBV7-9 | TGTGCCAGCAGCCCCCGAACCCATAGGGTGGGGAACACCATATATTTT | CASSPRTHRVGNTIYF
TRBJ1-2 | . | TRBD1 | TRBV20-1 | TGCAGTGTTAAAACGACCGGGACAGGGCTTGGCTACACCTTC | CSVKTTGTGLGYTF
TRBJ2-1 | once | . | TRBV2 | TGTGCCAGCAGAGCCCTCGGGGGAACCTCCTACAATGAGCAGTTCTTC | CASRALGGTSYNEQFF
TRBJ2-5 | . | TRBD1 | TRBV4-1 | TGCGCCAGCAGCCAACCGGGACAGGGGTTCCAAGAGACCCAGTACTTC | CASSQPGQGFQETQYF
TRBJ2-7 | many | . | TRBV7-2 | TGTGCCAGCAGCTCGAGGGGGAGGGGTTCGTCCTACGAGCAGTACTTC | CASSSRGRGSSYEQYF
TRBJ1-2 | few | TRBD1 | TRBV20-1 | TGCAGTGCTCCCGGCCTCGAGACAGGGGAAGATGGCTACACCTTC | CSAPGLETGEDGYTF
TRBJ2-1 | few | . | TRBV28 | TGTGCCAGCAGAATAAGTAGGAGCTCCTACAATGAGCAGTTCTTC | CASRISRSSYNEQFF
TRBJ2-1 | few | . | TRBV12-3/TRBV12-4 | TGTGCCAGCAGTTTACTGGGGGCTCTTTCCTACAATGAGCAGTTCTTC | CASSLLGALSYNEQFF
TRBJ2-1 | few | TRBD1 | TRBV19 | TGTGCCAGTAGTATCGTGACAGGGGTTCTGAATGAGCAGTTCTTC | CASSIVTGVLNEQFF